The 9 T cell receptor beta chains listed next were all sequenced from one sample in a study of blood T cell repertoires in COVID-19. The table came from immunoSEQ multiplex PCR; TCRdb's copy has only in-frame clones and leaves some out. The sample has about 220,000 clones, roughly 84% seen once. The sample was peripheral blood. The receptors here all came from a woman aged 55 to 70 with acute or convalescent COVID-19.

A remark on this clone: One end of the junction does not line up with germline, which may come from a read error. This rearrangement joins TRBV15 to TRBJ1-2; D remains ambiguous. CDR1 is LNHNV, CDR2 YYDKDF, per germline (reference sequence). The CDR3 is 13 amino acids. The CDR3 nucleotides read TGTACCACCGAAGGACGGGAAAACTATGGCTACACCTTC. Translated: CTTEGRENYGYTF.

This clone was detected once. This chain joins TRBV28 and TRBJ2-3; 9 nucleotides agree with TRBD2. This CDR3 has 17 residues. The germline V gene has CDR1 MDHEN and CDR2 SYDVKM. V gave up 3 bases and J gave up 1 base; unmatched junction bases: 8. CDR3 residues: CASSFGGGAYGTDTQYF. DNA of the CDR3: TGTGCCAGCAGTTTCGGCGGGGGGGCTTACGGCACAGATACGCAGTATTTT. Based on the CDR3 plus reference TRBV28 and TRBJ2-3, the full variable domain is DVKVTQSSRYLVKRTGEKVFLECVQDMDHENMFWYRQDPGLGLRLIYFSYDVKMKEKGDIPEGYSVSREKKERFSLILESASTNQTSMYLCASSFGGGAYGTDTQYFGPGTRLTVL.

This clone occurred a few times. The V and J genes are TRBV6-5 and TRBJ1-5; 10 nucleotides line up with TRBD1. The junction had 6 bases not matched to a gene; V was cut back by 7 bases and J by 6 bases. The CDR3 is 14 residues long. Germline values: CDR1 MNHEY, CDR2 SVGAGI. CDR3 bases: TGTGCCAGCACCCGACAGGGGGCGTCTCAGCCCCAGCATTTT. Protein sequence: CASTRQGASQPQHF.

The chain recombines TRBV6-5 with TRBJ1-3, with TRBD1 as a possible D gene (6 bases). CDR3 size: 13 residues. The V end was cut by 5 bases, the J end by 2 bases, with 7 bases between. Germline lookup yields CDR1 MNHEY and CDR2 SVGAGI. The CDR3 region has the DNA TGTGCCAGCAGTCAGGGGACTGGAAACACCATATATTTT. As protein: CASSQGTGNTIYF.

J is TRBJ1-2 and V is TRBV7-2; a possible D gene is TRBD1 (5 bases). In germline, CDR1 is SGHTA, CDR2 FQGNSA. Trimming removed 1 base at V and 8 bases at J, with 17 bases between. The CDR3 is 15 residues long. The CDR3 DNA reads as TGTGCCAGCAGCTTAGGAGGCTGGCTCAACAGGGGCTACACCTTC. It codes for CASSLGGWLNRGYTF. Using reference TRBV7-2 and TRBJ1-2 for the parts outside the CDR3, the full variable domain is GAGVSQSPSNKVTEKGKDVELRCDPISGHTALYWYRQSLGQGLEFLIYFQGNSAPDKSGLPSDRFSAERTGGSVSTLTIQRTQQEDSAVYLCASSLGGWLNRGYTFGSGTRLTVV.

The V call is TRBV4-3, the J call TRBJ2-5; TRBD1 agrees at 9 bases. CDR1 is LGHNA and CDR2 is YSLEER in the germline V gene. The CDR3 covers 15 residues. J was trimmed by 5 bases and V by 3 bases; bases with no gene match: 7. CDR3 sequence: CASSQGGQGYETQYF. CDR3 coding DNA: TGCGCCAGCAGCCAGGGGGGACAGGGTTATGAGACCCAGTACTTC.

The CDR3 loop is CASSRLGSSGNTIYF. DNA for the CDR3: TGTGCCAGCAGCCGCCTGGGGAGCTCTGGAAACACCATATATTTT. V gene TRBV6-5 combines with J gene TRBJ1-3, with D uncertain. The CDR3 extends over 15 amino acids. Trimming removed 6 bases from V and 0 bases from J, with 12 bases in between. Germline CDR1 MNHEY, CDR2 SVGAGI.

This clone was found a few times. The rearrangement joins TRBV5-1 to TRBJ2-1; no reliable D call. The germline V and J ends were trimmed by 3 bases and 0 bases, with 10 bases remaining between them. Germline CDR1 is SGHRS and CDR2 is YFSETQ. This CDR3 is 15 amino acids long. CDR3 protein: CASSSTDNSYNEQFF. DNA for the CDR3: TGCGCCAGCAGCTCAACAGACAACTCCTACAATGAGCAGTTCTTC.

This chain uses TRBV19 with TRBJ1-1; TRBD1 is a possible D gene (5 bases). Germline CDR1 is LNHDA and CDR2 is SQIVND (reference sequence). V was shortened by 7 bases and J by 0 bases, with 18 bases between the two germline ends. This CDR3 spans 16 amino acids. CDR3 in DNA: TGTGCCAGTACAGACAGTCCCCTGACCTTGAACACTGAAGCTTTCTTT. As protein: CASTDSPLTLNTEAFF.